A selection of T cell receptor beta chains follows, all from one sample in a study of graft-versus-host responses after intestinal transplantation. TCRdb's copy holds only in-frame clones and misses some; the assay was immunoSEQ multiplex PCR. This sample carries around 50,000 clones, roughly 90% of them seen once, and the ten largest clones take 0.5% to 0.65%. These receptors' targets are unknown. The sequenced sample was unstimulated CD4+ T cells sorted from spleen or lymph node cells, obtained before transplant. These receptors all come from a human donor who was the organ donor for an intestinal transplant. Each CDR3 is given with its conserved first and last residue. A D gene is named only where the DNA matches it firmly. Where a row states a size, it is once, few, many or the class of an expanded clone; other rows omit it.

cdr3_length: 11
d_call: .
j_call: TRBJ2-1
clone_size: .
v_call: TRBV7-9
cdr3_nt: TGTGCCAGCAGCCCCCGCAATGAGCAGTTCTTC
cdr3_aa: CASSPRNEQFF

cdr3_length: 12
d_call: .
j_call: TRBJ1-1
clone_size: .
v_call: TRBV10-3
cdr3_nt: TGTGCCATCAGACAGGGCGATTCACCGGCTTTCTTT
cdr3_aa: CAIRQGDSPAFF

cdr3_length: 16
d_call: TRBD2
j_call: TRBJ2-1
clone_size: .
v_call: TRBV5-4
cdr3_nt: TGTGCCAGCAGCTCCGTCGCGGGAGGGCCTTGGAATGAGCAGTTCTTC
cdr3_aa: CASSSVAGGPWNEQFF

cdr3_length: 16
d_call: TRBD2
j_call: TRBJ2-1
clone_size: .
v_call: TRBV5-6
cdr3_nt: TGTGCCAGCAGCCGCAAGGCGGGAGGCGCCTACAATGAGCAGTTCTTC
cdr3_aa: CASSRKAGGAYNEQFF

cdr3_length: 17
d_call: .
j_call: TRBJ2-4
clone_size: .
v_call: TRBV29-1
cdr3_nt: TGCAGCTTCCGGAGGGTAAGCTTTTCTCTAGCCAAAAACATTCAGTACTTC
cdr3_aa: CSFRRVSFSLAKNIQYF

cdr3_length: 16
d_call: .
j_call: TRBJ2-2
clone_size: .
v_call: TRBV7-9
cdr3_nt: TGTGCCAGCAGCTTAGGGCGGTTTACGAACACCGGGGAGCTGTTTTTT
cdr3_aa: CASSLGRFTNTGELFF

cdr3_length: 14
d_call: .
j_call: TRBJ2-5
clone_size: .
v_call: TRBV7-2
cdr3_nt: TGTGCCAGCAGCTTCGGGGGAGCGCAAGAGACCCAGTACTTC
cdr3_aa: CASSFGGAQETQYF

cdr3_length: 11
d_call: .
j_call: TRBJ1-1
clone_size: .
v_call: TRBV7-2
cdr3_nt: TGTGCCAGCAGCTTAGTCTCCGAAGCTTTCTTT
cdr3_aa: CASSLVSEAFF

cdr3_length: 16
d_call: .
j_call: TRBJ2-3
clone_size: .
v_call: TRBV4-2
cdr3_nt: TGTGCCAGCAGCCAAGACGGCGACTCAACGTCGGATACGCAGTATTTT
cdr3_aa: CASSQDGDSTSDTQYF

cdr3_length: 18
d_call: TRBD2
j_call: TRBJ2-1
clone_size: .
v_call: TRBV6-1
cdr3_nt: TGTGCCAGCAGTGACGGCGGGAGGGCCGAATATCTCTACAATGAGCAGTTCTTC
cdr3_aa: CASSDGGRAEYLYNEQFF

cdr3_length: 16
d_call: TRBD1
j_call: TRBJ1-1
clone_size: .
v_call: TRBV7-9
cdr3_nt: TGTGCCAGCAGCTTGGGGACAGGGAGTCGGAACACTGAAGCTTTCTTT
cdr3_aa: CASSLGTGSRNTEAFF

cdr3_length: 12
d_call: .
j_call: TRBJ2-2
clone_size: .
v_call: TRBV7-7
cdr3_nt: TGTGCTAGCAGCCCTGTTGTCGGGGAGCTGTTTTTT
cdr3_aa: CASSPVVGELFF

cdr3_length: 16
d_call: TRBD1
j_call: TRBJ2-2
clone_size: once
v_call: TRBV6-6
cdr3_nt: TGTGCCAGCAGTAGCCAGGACAGGGGTCACACCGGGGAGCTGTTTTTT
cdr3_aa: CASSSQDRGHTGELFF

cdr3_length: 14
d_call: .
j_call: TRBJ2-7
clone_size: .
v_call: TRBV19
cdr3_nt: TGTGCCAGTAGTATTGGTGGGGCGATTTACGAGCAGTACTTC
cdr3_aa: CASSIGGAIYEQYF

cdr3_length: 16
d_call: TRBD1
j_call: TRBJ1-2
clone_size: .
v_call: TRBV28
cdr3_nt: TGTGCCAGCGAGTTTCCCCCACCGGGACAGGGTAGTGGCTACACCTTC
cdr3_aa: CASEFPPPGQGSGYTF

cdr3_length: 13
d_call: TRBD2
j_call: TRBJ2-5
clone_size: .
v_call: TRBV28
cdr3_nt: TGTGCCAGCATCCCGGGAGGCCAAGAGACCCAGTACTTC
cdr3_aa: CASIPGGQETQYF

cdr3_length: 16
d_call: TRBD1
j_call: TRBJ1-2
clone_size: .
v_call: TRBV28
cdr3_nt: TGTGCCAGCAGTTTGGACAGGGAAATATTCAACTATGGCTACACCTTC
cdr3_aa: CASSLDREIFNYGYTF

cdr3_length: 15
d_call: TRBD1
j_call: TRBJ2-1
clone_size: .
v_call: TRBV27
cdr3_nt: TGTGCCAGCATACGGACAGGGGGGTCGTTAGATGAGCAGTTCTTC
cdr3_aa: CASIRTGGSLDEQFF

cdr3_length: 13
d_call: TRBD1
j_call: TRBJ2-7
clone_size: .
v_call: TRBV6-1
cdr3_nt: TGTGCCAGCAGATATCCAGGGGGCTACGAGCAGTACTTC
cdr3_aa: CASRYPGGYEQYF

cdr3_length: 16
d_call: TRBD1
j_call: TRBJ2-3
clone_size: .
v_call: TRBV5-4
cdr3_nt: TGTGCCAGCAGCGTTCCGGGACAGCGACCCACAGATACGCAGTATTTT
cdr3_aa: CASSVPGQRPTDTQYF

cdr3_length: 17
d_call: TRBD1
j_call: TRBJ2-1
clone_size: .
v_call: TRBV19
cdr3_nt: TGTGCCAGTAGTATAGATCTCGGGACAGGGGGCATCAATGAGCAGTTCTTC
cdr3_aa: CASSIDLGTGGINEQFF

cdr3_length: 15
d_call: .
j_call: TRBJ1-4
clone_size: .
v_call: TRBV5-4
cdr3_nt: TGTGCCAGCAGCTTGGGAGGACAGTCAGTTGAAAAACTGTTTTTT
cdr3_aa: CASSLGGQSVEKLFF

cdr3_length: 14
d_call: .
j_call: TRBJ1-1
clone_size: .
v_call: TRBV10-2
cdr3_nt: TGCGCCGCCAGCAGTGAAAGGGGTGGGCTGTGGGCTTTCTTT
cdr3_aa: CAASSERGGLWAFF

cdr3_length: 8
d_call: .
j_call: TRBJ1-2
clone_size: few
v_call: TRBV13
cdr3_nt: TGTGCCAGCAGCCTCTCGACCTTC
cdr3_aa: CASSLSTF

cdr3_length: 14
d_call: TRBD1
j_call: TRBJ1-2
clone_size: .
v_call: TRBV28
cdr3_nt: TGTGCCAGCAGTCCCGATCAGGGGGCGCGGGGCTACACCTTC
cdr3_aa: CASSPDQGARGYTF

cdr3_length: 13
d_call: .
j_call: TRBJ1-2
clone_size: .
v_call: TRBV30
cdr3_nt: TGTGCCTGCCAAGAGAGATTAGACTATGGCTACACCTTC
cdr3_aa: CACQERLDYGYTF

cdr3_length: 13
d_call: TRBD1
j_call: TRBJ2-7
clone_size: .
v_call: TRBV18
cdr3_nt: TGTGCCACCCGACAGGGGCTGGCGTACGAGCAGTACTTC
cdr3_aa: CATRQGLAYEQYF

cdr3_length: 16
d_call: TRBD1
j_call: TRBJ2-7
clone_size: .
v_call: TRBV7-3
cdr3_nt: TGTGCCAGCAGCTTAACCCGGGACAGCTTCGCCTACGAGCAGTACTTC
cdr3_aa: CASSLTRDSFAYEQYF

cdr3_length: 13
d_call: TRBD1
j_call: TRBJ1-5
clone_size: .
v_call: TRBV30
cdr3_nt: TGTGCCTGGGACAGGGGAATCAATCAGCCCCAGCATTTT
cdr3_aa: CAWDRGINQPQHF

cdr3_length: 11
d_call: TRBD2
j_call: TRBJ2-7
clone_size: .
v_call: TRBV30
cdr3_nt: TGTGCCTGGGCAGGGAGGGACGAGCAGTACTTC
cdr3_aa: CAWAGRDEQYF

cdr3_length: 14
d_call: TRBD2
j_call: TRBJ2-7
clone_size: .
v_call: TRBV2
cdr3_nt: TGTGCCAGTCTTAAAGCGGGATTAGGCTACGAGCAGTACTTC
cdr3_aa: CASLKAGLGYEQYF

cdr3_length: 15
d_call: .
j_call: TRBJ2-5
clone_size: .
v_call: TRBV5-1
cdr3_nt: TGCGCCAGCAGCTTAGGCCCGCGGGGTCGAGAGACCCAGTACTTC
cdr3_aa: CASSLGPRGRETQYF

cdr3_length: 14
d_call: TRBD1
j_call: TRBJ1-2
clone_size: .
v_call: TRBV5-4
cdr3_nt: TGTGCCAGCAGCGGGGGACAGACTAACTATGGCTACACCTTC
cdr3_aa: CASSGGQTNYGYTF

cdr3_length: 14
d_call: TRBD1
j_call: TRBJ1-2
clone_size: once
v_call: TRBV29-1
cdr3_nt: TGCAGCGCGGCGGGGACAGGGTACAACTATGGCTACACCTTC
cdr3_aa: CSAAGTGYNYGYTF

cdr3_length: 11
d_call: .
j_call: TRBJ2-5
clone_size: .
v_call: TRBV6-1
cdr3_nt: TGTGCCAGCACTAGCGTGGAGACCCAGTACTTC
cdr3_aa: CASTSVETQYF

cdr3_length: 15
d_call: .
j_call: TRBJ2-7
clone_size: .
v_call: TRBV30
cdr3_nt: TGTGCCTGGAGGGGGTTGGAAGGGAGCCAAAGGGAGCAGTACTTC
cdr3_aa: CAWRGLEGSQREQYF

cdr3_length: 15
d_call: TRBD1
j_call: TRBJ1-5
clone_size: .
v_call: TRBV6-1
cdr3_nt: TGTGCCGCGCAGGGACAGGGGCCGAGGTTGCAGCCCCAGCATTTT
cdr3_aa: CAAQGQGPRLQPQHF

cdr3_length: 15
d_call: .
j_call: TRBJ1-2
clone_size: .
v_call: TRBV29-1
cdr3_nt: TGCAGCGTTGAAGTTGCAGGGAAATGGAACTATGGCTACACCTTC
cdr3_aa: CSVEVAGKWNYGYTF

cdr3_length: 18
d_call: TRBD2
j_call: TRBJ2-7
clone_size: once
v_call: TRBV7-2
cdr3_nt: TGTGCCAGCAGCTTAGCTCGTAGCGGGAGGGAAGGCACCTACGAGCAGTACTTC
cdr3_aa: CASSLARSGREGTYEQYF

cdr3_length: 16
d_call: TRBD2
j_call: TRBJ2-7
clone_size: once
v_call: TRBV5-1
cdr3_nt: TGCGCCAGCAGCTCGTCTAGCGGGAGGGCCCGGTACGAGCAGTACTTC
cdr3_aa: CASSSSSGRARYEQYF

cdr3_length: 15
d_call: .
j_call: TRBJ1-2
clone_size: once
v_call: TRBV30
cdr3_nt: TGTGCCTGGAGTGTACGCAGAGGGGGAAACTATGGCTACACCTTC
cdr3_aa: CAWSVRRGGNYGYTF

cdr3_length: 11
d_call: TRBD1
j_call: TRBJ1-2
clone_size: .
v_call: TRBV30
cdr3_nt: TGTGCCTGGCAGGGGGCGCGTGGCTACACCTTC
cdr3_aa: CAWQGARGYTF

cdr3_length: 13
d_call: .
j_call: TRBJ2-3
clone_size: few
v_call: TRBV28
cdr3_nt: TGTGCCAGCAGCCTAATAACCGTGGATACGCAGTATTTT
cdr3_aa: CASSLITVDTQYF

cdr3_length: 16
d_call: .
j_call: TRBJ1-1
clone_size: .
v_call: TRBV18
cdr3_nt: TGTGCCAGCTCACCACCGGCGAGCCCTCGGGGGTTTGAAGCTTTCTTT
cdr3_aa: CASSPPASPRGFEAFF

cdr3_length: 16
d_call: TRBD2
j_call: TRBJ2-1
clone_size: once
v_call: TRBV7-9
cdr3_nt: TGTGCCAGCAGCTTAGAGAGGACTAGCTCCTACAATGAGCAGTTCTTC
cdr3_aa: CASSLERTSSYNEQFF

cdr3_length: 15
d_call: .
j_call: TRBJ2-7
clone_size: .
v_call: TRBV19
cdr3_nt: TGTGCCAGTAGTATAGTATTCGGGGGGCCCTACGAGCAGTACTTC
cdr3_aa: CASSIVFGGPYEQYF

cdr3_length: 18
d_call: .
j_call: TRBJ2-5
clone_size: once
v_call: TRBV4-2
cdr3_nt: TGTGCCAGCAGCCAAGATACTCAACCGGACAGCAGGCCAGAGACCCAGTACTTC
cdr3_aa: CASSQDTQPDSRPETQYF

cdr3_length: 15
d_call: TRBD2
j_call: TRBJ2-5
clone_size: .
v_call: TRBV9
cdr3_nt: TGTGCCAGCAGCCCCTCCGGGACTAGGGAGGAGACCCAGTACTTC
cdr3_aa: CASSPSGTREETQYF

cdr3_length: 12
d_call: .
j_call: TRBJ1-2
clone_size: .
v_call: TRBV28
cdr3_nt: TGTGCCAGCAGAACCGAGAACTATGGCTACACCTTC
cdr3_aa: CASRTENYGYTF

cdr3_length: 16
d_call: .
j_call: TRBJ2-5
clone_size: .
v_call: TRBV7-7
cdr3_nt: TGTGCTAGCAGCTTCTCCTCTTCTAGCGCCCAGGGGGCCCAGTACTTC
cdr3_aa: CASSFSSSSAQGAQYF

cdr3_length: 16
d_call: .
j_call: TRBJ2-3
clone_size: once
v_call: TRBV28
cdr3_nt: TGTGCCAGCACCCCGGGGGAGCCCCGGGTGATTGATACGCAGTATTTT
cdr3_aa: CASTPGEPRVIDTQYF

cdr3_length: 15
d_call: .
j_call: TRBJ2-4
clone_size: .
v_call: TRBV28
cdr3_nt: TGTGCCAGCAGTTTATTTGGGAGTGGCAAAAACATTCAGTACTTC
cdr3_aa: CASSLFGSGKNIQYF

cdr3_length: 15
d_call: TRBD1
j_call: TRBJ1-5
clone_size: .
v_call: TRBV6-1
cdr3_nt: TGTGCCAGCAGTCGGGACAGGACGGGCAATCAGCCCCAGCATTTT
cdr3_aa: CASSRDRTGNQPQHF